The clone carrying this TCR beta chain was seen a few times. Its antigen is undetermined. Time point noted: blood at routine non-recurrence follow-up after resection. Researchers sequenced whole RNA taken from tumor, nontumor lung or frozen PBMC without sorting. The data were obtained in a study of spatial heterogeneity in lung cancer. Study in general: Patients with untreated early-stage non-small cell lung cancer, numbering more than 55, were the donors. In cases with available follow-up PBMC samples, these were sequenced at a median of approximately 2 years after resection. Study outcomes and limitations: More often at tumor resection than at routine follow-up, ubiquitous expanded tumor TCRs were detected in the blood.

Trimming stripped 6 bases from V and 0 bases from J, with 14 bases between. The CDR3 totals 15 residues. CDR1 and CDR2 from the germline V gene are LNHNV and YYDKDF (reference sequence). TCRdb reprocessed the 5' RACE reads via MiXCR and lists one record per CDR3 protein. The repertoire holds roughly 72,000 distinct CDR3 sequences, with over 7% as singletons. This TCR derives from a female donor with early-stage non-small cell lung cancer. The sequencing here drew on PBMCs, taken at follow-up. The gene calls are TRBV15 and TRBJ1-1, with D uncertain. CDR3 DNA: TGTGCCACCAGAGGCGTAGGAGGGATGAACACTGAAGCTTTCTTT. Its protein is CATRGVGGMNTEAFF.